This note documents a single T cell receptor beta chain sequence. Its target is not known. The sample holds other DNA sequences that translate to the same CDR3. The data are from a study of cytomegalovirus exposure and HLA in healthy donors. Points from the study as a whole: The authors later found TCR association rates varying by HLA locus, with DRB1 most and HLA-C fewest. Among the sequence variants, a highly shared cluster was likely an artifact of sequencing. Most TCR sequences were uncommon, yet certain public TCRs appeared in many donors. The authors listed around 150 TCR beta chains as cytomegalovirus-associated.

It was with 60 Vbeta and 13 Jbeta primers that the PCR ran. Profiled with immunoSEQ multiplex PCR; TCRdb holds only in-frame clones, not every one. The sample holds 160,000 or so clones, roughly 80% seen once. After removal of 6 bases from V and 3 bases from J, the junction contained 4 bases not matched to a gene. The CDR3 runs to 15 residues. Germline V CDR1 and CDR2: KGHSH, LQKENI. Sequencing was performed on PBMCs. This rearrangement joins TRBV18 to TRBJ2-3; 12 nucleotides match TRBD2. This TCR came from a man aged 18 to 35 in good health and CMV-seronegative. The CDR3 bases are TGTGCCAGCTCGCCAGGGACTAGCGGGACAGATACGCAGTATTTT. It yields the protein CASSPGTSGTDTQYF.